One and the same sample provided the 18 T cell receptor beta chains below, sequenced in a study of shared T cell receptors in the human thymus. Measured with immunoSEQ multiplex PCR; TCRdb has only the in-frame clones, and not every one. The data show approximately 490,000 clones, around 78% seen once. The data were also submitted as part of a second study, on human thymus T cells.

The sequenced sample was thymocytes. The receptors were sampled from a boy younger than two with a congenital heart defect.

This clone has only one observation. This chain connects TRBV18 to TRBJ2-7; no reliable D call. The CDR3 covers 12 residues. V gave up 2 bases and J gave up 3 bases, with 5 bases separating them. The germline V gene encodes CDR1 KGHSH and CDR2 LQKENI. The CDR3 loop is CASSPSRYEQYF. CDR3 bases: TGTGCCAGCTCACCATCCCGCTACGAGCAGTACTTC.

As to this clone: This sample also contains other DNA sequences that code for the same CDR3. V gene TRBV5-1 combines with J gene TRBJ2-7; the match to TRBD1 covers 9 bases. The CDR3 totals 14 residues. In germline, CDR1 is SGHRS, CDR2 YFSETQ. After removal of 4 bases from V and 2 bases from J, the junction contained 4 bases not matched to a gene. The CDR3 here is CASSLHRGPYEQYF. The CDR3 coding sequence is TGCGCCAGCAGCCTACACAGGGGGCCCTACGAGCAGTACTTC.

This chain links TRBV6-4 with TRBJ2-5; 7 bases are shared with TRBD1. CDR1 and CDR2 (germline): MRHNA, SNTAGT. The CDR3 runs to 15 residues. V lost 0 bases and J lost 2; bases outside the gene matches: 3. CDR3 DNA sequence: TGTGCCAGCAGTGACTCCTCAGGGGGTCAAGAGACCCAGTACTTC. Amino acids: CASSDSSGGQETQYF.

CDR3 nucleotide sequence: TGCGCCAGCAGCCAACCCCGGGGATCCTATGGCTACACCTTC. This codes for CASSQPRGSYGYTF. V is TRBV4-1 and J is TRBJ1-2; D call uncertain. Per the germline V gene, CDR1 is MGHRA and CDR2 is YSYEKL. The CDR3 has 14 amino acids. The V and J ends lost 2 bases and 4 bases respectively, with 11 bases between them.

The chain employs TRBV28 and TRBJ2-7, with TRBD2 matching over 8 bases. CDR1 and CDR2 (germline): MDHEN, SYDVKM. Unmatched junction bases numbered 14, after V lost 6 bases and J lost 10 bases. CDR3 length: 14 amino acids. The CDR3 region is CASRPGTRIDGQYF. CDR3 coding DNA: TGTGCCAGCAGGCCCGGGACTAGGATTGATGGTCAGTACTTC.

This chain joins TRBV5-8 and TRBJ2-7, with TRBD2 matching over 10 bases. CDR3 length: 13 amino acids. V gave up 4 bases and J gave up 4 bases; unmatched junction bases: 2. Germline V gene lookup returns CDR1 SGHTS and CDR2 YDEGEE. CDR3 nucleotides: TGTGCCAGCAGCCGGACTAGCGGATACGAGCAGTACTTC. It specifies CASSRTSGYEQYF.

The V gene is TRBV5-4, the J gene TRBJ2-1, with 10 bases aligning to TRBD2. CDR1 is SGHNT and CDR2 is YYREEE in the germline V gene (reference sequence). After removal of 0 bases from V and 4 bases from J, the junction contained 16 bases not matched to a gene. CDR3 size: 20 residues. For the CDR3, the DNA is TGTGCCAGCAGCTTGGTAGGGCTAGCGGGAGCACCGACCCCGTACAATGAGCAGTTCTTC. Translated: CASSLVGLAGAPTPYNEQFF.

The chain links TRBV11-2 to TRBJ2-5; 9 positions match TRBD1. J lost 1 base, V lost 1 base, and 7 bases had no gene match. CDR3 length: 17 residues. Germline assignment: CDR1 SGHAT and CDR2 FQNNGV. This CDR3 is CASSLGTGEGFQETQYF. CDR3 sequence (DNA): TGTGCCAGCAGCTTAGGGACAGGGGAGGGTTTCCAAGAGACCCAGTACTTC.

V and J are TRBV7-7 and TRBJ2-1, with D tentatively TRBD2 (6 bases). This CDR3 is 13 amino acids long. V lost 3 bases to trimming and J lost 7 bases, with 10 bases between them. Germline values: CDR1 SSHAT, CDR2 FNYEAQ (reference sequence). DNA of the CDR3: TGTGCCAGCAGCTTGGGGGACTCTAATGAGCAGTTCTTC. Its protein is CASSLGDSNEQFF.

The chain carries TRBV28 and TRBJ2-1; a weak D match, TRBD1 (6 bases). V was pared by 6 bases and J by 3 bases, with 15 bases between. Germline V lookup: CDR1 MDHEN, CDR2 SYDVKM. The CDR3 consists of 15 residues. The CDR3 sequence: CASRLNRALYNEQFF. For the CDR3, the DNA is TGTGCCAGCAGGCTAAACAGGGCTCTCTACAATGAGCAGTTCTTC.

This sequence joins TRBV19 and TRBJ2-7; D perhaps matches TRBD1 (6 bases). Germline V lookup: CDR1 LNHDA, CDR2 SQIVND (reference sequence). V was trimmed by 4 bases and J by 0 bases, leaving 13 bases between them. The CDR3 spans 15 residues. The chain's CDR3 is CASSTTTGHSYEQYF. The CDR3 DNA reads as TGTGCCAGTAGTACCACCACGGGACACTCCTACGAGCAGTACTTC.

The rearrangement uses TRBV5-4 and TRBJ2-1; the match to TRBD2 covers 10 bases. Germline loops: CDR1 SGHNT, CDR2 YYREEE (reference sequence). The CDR3 runs 15 residues. The ends lost 0 bases at V and 6 bases at J; junction bases unmatched: 3. CDR3 sequence: CASSLGSGRTNEQFF. DNA of the CDR3: TGTGCCAGCAGCTTGGGTAGCGGGAGGACCAATGAGCAGTTCTTC. The variable domain in full, completed from reference TRBV5-4 and TRBJ2-1, reads ETGVTQSPTHLIKTRGQQVTLRCSSQSGHNTVSWYQQALGQGPQFIFQYYREEENGRGNFPPRFSGLQFPNYSSELNVNALELDDSALYLCASSLGSGRTNEQFFGPGTRLTVL.

The chain links TRBV29-1 to TRBJ2-1; 9 bases match TRBD2. The trim removed 0 bases at V and 4 bases at J, leaving 10 bases unmatched. Germline V gene data show CDR1 as SQVTM and CDR2 as ANQGSEA. This CDR3 spans 17 amino acids. DNA for the CDR3: TGCAGCGTTGAAGATCGATATAGGACTAGCGAGTACAATGAGCAGTTCTTC. Translating gives CSVEDRYRTSEYNEQFF.

The chain links TRBV28 to TRBJ2-7; 9 bases are a match to TRBD2. Germline CDR1 is MDHEN and CDR2 is SYDVKM. V lost 5 bases to trimming and J lost 4 bases; unmatched junction nucleotides: 3. The CDR3 is 13 amino acids. The CDR3 here is CASSPSGIYEQYF. Here the CDR3 DNA reads TGTGCCAGCAGTCCTAGCGGGATTTACGAGCAGTACTTC.

V usage is TRBV19 and J usage is TRBJ2-2; D is unclear. Trimming took 1 base from V and 7 from J, leaving 10 bases between them. CDR1 and CDR2 (germline): LNHDA, SQIVND (reference sequence). The CDR3 runs to 14 residues. Here the CDR3 reads CASSIAQVNGELFF. CDR3 DNA sequence: TGTGCCAGTAGTATAGCCCAGGTGAACGGGGAGCTGTTTTTT.

The chain recombines TRBV11-2 with TRBJ2-1, with 12 bases that match TRBD2. Losses at the gene ends were 5 bases for V and 6 bases for J; bases not matched to a gene: 5. This CDR3 is built from 15 residues. Germline lookup yields CDR1 SGHAT and CDR2 FQNNGV. The CDR3 bases are TGTGCCAGCAGCAGACTAGCGGGAGAAGGCAATGAGCAGTTCTTC. This translates into CASSRLAGEGNEQFF.

The gene calls are TRBV19 and TRBJ2-5; 10 bases fit TRBD1. Trimming at V came to 6 bases and at J to 2 bases, leaving 9 bases not matched to a gene. From germline, CDR1 is LNHDA and CDR2 SQIVND (reference sequence). This CDR3 has 16 amino acids. In DNA, the CDR3 is TGTGCCAGTAGAAAGACAGGGGGCGAATTTCAAGAGACCCAGTACTTC. As protein: CASRKTGGEFQETQYF.

V usage is TRBV14 and J usage is TRBJ1-4, with 7 bases fitting TRBD1. V shed 4 bases, J shed 10 bases, and the junction held 12 bases outside the gene matches. CDR1 is SGHDN and CDR2 is FVKESK in the germline V gene. The CDR3 is made up of 15 amino acids. The CDR3 reads CASSRADRALGKLFF. DNA of the CDR3: TGTGCCAGCAGCCGAGCTGACAGGGCGCTCGGAAAACTGTTTTTT.